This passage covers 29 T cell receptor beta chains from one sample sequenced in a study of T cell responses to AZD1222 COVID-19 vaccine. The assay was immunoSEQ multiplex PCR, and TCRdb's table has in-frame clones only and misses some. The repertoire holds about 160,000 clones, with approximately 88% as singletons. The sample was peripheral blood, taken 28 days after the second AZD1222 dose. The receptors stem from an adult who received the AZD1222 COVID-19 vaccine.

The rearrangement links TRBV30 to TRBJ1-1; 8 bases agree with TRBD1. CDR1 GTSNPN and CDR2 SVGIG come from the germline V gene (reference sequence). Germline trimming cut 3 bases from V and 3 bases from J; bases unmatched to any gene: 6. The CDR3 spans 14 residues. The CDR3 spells CAWRSGGWDTEAFF. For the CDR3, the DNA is TGTGCCTGGAGATCAGGGGGCTGGGACACTGAAGCTTTCTTT. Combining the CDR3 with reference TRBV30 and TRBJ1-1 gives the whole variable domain SQTIHQWPATLVQPVGSPLSLECTVEGTSNPNLYWYRQAAGRGLQLLFYSVGIGQISSEVPQNLSASRPQDRQFILSSKKLLLSDSGFYLCAWRSGGWDTEAFFGQGTRLTVV.

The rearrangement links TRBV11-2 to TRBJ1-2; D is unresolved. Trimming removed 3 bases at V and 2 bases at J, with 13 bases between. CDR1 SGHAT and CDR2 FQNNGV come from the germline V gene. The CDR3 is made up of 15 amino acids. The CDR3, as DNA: TGTGCCAGCAGCTTCACATTCGATAACAACTATGGCTACACCTTC. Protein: CASSFTFDNNYGYTF.

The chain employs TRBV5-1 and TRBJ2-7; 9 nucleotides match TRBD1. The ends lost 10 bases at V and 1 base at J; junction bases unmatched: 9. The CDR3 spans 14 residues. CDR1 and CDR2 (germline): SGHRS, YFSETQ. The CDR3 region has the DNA TGCGCCGCCAGGGACAGGGAGTATTCCTACGAGCAGTACTTC. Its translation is CAARDREYSYEQYF. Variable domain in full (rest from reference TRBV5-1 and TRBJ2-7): KAGVTQTPRYLIKTRGQQVTLSCSPISGHRSVSWYQQTPGQGLQFLFEYFSETQRNKGNFPGRFSGRQFSNSRSEMNVSTLELGDSALYLCAARDREYSYEQYFGPGTRLTVT.

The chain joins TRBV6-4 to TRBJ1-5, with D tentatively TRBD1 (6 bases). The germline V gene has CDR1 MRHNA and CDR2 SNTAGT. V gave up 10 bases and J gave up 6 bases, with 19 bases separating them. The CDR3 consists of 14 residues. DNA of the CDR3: TGTGCCAACCGGACAGACTCGGGGGTTCAGCCCCAGCATTTT. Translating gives CANRTDSGVQPQHF.

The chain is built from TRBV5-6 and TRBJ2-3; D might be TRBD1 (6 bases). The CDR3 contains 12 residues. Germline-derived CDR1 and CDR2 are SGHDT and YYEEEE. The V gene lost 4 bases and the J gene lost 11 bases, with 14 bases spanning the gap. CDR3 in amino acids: CASSLGHYKQYF. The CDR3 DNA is TGTGCCAGCAGCCTGGGACACTATAAGCAGTATTTT.

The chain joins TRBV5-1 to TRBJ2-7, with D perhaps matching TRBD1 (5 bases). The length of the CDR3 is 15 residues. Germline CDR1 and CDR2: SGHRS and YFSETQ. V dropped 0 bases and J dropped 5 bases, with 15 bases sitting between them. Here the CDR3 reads CASSLGEGVSNEQYF. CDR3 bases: TGCGCCAGCAGCTTGGGAGAAGGGGTCTCGAACGAGCAGTACTTC.

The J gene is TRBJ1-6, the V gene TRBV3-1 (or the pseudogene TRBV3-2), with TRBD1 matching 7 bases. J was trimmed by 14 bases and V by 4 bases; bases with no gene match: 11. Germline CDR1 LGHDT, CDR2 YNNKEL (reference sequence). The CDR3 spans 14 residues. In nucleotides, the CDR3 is TGTGCCAGCAGCCTAGGGACAGTAAAGTCAACCCTCCACTTT. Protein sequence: CASSLGTVKSTLHF.

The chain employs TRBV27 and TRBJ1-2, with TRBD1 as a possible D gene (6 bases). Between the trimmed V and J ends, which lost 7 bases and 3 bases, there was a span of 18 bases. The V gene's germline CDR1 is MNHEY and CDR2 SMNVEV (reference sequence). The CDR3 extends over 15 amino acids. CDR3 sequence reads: CASTQTGLGDYGYTF. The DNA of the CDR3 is TGTGCCAGCACACAAACAGGGTTGGGGGACTATGGCTACACCTTC.

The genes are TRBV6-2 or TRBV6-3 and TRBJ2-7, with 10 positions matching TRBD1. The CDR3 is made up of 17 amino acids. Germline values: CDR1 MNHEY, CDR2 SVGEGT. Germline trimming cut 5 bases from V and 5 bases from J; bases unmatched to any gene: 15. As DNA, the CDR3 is TGTGCCAGCAGTGAGACAGGGGGCGAAAGATTGGGGGACGAGCAGTACTTC. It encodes CASSETGGERLGDEQYF.

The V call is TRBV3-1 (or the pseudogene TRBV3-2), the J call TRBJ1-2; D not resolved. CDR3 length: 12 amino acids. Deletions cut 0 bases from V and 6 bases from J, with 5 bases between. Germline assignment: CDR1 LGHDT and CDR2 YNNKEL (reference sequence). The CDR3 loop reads CASSQDRNGYTF. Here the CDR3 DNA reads TGTGCCAGCAGCCAAGATAGAAATGGCTACACCTTC.

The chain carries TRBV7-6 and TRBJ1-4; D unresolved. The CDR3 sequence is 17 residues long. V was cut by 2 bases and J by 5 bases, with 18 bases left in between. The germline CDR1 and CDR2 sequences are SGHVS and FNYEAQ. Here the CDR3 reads CASSLYVRGGFNEKLFF. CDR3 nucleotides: TGTGCCAGCAGCTTATACGTCCGCGGAGGATTCAATGAAAAACTGTTTTTT.

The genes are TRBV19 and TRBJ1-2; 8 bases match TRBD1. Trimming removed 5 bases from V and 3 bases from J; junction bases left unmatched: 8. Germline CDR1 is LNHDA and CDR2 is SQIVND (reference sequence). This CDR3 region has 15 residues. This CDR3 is CASSLQRTGHYGYTF. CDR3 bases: TGTGCCAGTAGTCTCCAGAGGACAGGGCACTATGGCTACACCTTC.

CDR3 bases: TGTGCCAGCAGCAGCCGAGGGACAGGCCACTCGACCGGCTCTGGAAACACCATATATTTT. Translating it yields CASSSRGTGHSTGSGNTIYF. J is TRBJ1-3 and V is TRBV13, with 8 nucleotides matching TRBD1. The CDR3 covers 20 residues. In germline, CDR1 is PRHDT, CDR2 FYEKMQ (reference sequence). With 5 bases clipped from V and 0 bases from J, the junction kept 18 bases outside the gene matches.

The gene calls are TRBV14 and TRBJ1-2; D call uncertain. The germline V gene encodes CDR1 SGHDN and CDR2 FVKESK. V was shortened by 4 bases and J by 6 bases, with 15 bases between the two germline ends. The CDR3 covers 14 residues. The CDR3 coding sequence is TGTGCCAGCAGCCCCGGACCGACACACCATGGCTACACCTTC. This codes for CASSPGPTHHGYTF.

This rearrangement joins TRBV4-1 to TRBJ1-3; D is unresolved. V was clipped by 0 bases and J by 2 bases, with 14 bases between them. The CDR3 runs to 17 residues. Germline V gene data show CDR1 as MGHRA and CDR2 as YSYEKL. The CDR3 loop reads CASSQDERPGPGNTIYF. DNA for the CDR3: TGCGCCAGCAGCCAAGATGAACGGCCCGGGCCTGGAAACACCATATATTTT.

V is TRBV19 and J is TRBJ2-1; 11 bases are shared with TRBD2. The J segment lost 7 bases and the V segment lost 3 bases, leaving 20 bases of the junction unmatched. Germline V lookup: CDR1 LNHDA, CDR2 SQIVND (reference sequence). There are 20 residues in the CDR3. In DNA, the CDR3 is TGTGCCAGTAGTATCCTACTAGCGGGGGCAGAAGAGACCCGCCTGAATGAGCAGTTCTTC. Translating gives CASSILLAGAEETRLNEQFF.

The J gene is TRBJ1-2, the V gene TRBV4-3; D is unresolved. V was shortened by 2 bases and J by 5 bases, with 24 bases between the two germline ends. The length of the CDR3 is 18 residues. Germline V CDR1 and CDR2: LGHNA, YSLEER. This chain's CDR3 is CASSQSRTGIFPDYGYTF. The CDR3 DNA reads TGCGCCAGCAGCCAATCCAGGACGGGAATTTTCCCTGATTATGGCTACACCTTC.

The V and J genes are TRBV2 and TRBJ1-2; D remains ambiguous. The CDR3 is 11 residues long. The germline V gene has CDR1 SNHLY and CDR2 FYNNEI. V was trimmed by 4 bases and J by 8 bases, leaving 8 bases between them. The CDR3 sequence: CASSVEWGYTF. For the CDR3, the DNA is TGTGCCAGCAGTGTCGAGTGGGGCTACACCTTC.

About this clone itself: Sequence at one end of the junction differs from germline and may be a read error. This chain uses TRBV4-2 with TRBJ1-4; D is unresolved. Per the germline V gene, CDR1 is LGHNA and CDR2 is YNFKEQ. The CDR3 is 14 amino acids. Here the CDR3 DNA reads TGTGCCAGCAGCCAAGATTTCGTTACCGCCCCGGTGGAATTT. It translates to CASSQDFVTAPVEF.

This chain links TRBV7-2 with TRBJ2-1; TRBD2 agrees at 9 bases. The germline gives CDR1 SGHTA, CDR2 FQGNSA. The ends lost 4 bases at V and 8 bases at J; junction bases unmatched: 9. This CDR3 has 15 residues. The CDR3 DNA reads TGTGCCAGCAGCTCCCAGGGAGCGGGGGGTCATGAGCAGTTCTTC. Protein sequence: CASSSQGAGGHEQFF.

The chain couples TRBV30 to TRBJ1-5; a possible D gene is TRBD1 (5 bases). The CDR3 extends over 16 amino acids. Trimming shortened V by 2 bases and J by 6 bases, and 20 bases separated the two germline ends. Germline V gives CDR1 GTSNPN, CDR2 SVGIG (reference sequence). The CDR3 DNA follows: TGTGCCTGGAGTTTAGCAGGGACGCGGATCGGTCAGCCCCAGCATTTT. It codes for CAWSLAGTRIGQPQHF.

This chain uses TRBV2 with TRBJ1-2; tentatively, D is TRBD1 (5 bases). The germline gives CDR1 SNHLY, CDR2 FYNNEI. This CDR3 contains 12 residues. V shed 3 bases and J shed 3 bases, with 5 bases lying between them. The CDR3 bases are TGTGCCAGCAGTGAGACAGACTATGGCTACACCTTC. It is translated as CASSETDYGYTF.

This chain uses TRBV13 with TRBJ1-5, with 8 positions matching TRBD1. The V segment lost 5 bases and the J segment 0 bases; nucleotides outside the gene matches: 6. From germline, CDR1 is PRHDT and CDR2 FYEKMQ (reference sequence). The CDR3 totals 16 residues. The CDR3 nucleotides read TGTGCCAGCAGCCGGACAGGGTCCTATAGCAATCAGCCCCAGCATTTT. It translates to CASSRTGSYSNQPQHF.

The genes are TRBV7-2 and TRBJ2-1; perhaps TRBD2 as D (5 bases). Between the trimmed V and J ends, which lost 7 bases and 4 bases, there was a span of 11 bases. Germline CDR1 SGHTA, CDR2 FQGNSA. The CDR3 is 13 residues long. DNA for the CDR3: TGTGCCAGCACCGAGTCGGGGTACAATGAGCAGTTCTTC. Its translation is CASTESGYNEQFF.

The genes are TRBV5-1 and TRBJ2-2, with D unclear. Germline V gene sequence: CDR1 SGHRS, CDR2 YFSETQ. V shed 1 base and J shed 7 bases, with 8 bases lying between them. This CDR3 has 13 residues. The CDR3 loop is CASSLFQGGELFF. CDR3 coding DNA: TGCGCCAGCAGCTTGTTTCAAGGCGGGGAGCTGTTTTTT. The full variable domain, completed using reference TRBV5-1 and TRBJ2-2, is KAGVTQTPRYLIKTRGQQVTLSCSPISGHRSVSWYQQTPGQGLQFLFEYFSETQRNKGNFPGRFSGRQFSNSRSEMNVSTLELGDSALYLCASSLFQGGELFFGEGSRLTVL.

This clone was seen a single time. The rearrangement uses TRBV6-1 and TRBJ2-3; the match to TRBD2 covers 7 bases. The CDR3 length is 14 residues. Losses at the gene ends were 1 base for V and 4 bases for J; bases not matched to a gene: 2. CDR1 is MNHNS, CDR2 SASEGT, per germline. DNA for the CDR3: TGTGCCAGCAGTGAAGGGGGAGGGCCAGATACGCAGTATTTT. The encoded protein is CASSEGGGPDTQYF.

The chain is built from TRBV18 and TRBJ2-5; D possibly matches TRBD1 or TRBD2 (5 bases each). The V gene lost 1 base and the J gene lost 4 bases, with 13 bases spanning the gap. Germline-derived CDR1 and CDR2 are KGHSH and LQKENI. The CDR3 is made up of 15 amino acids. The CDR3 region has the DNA TGTGCCAGCTCACCACTGGGGGATCGGATAGAGACCCAGTACTTC. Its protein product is CASSPLGDRIETQYF.

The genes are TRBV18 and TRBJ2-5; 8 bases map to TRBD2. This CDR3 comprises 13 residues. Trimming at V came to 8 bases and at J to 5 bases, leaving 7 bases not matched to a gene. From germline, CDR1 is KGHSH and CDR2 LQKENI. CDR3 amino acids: CASTLAVGETQYF. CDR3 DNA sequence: TGTGCCAGCACACTAGCGGTGGGTGAGACCCAGTACTTC.

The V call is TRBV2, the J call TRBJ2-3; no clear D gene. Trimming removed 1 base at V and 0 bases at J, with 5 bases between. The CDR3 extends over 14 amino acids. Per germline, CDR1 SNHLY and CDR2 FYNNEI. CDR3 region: CASSEDPSTDTQYF. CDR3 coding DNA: TGTGCCAGCAGTGAAGATCCTAGCACAGATACGCAGTATTTT.